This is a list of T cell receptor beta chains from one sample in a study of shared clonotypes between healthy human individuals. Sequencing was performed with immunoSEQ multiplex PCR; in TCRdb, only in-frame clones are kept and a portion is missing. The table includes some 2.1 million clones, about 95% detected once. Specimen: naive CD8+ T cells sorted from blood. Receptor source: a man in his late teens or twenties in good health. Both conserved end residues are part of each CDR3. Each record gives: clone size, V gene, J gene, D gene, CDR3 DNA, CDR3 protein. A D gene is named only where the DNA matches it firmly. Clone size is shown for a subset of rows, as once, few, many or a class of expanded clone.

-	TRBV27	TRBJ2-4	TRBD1	TGTGCCAGCAGTCCCGGACAGGGGGCCTGGGAAAACATTCAGTACTTC	CASSPGQGAWENIQYF
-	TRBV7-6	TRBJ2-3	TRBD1	TGTGCCAGCAGCTTCGGGACAGGGACCAACACAGATACGCAGTATTTT	CASSFGTGTNTDTQYF
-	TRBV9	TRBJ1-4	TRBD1	TGTGCCAGCAGCGTCGGACAGGGAAATGAAAAACTGTTTTTT	CASSVGQGNEKLFF
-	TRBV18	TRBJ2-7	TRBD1	TGTGCCAGCTCACCCTTATCGACAGGGTCCTACGAGCAGTACTTC	CASSPLSTGSYEQYF
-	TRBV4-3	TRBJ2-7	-	TGCGCCAGCAGCCAAGGGACCAGGGGGGCTTACGAGCAGTACTTC	CASSQGTRGAYEQYF
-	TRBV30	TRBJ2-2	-	TGTGCCTGGAGCGACAGCCCGAACACCGGGGAGCTGTTTTTT	CAWSDSPNTGELFF
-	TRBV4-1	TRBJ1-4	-	TGCGCCAGCAGCCAAGTACAAGGGGGTAATGAAAAACTGTTTTTT	CASSQVQGGNEKLFF
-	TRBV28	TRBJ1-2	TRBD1	TGTGCCAGCGCCCTAGAACAGGGGAATGGCTACACCTTC	CASALEQGNGYTF
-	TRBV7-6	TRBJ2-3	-	TGTGCCAGCAGCTTAGCGTCTTCCAGGACACAAGATACGCAGTATTTT	CASSLASSRTQDTQYF
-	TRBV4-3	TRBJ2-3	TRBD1	TGCGCCAGCAGCCAAGATAACGGACAGGCTTCCCGGTATTTT	CASSQDNGQASRYF
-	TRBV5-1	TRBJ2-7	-	TGCGCCAGCAGCTTGGCCGGATCTCCCTACGAGCAGTACTTC	CASSLAGSPYEQYF
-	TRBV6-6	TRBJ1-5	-	TGTGCCAGCAGTTCCTCAAATAGCAATCAGCCCCAGCATTTT	CASSSSNSNQPQHF
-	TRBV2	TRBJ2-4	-	TGTGCCAGCAGCCCGGGCTTCCAGGAGACCAAAAACATTCAGTACTTC	CASSPGFQETKNIQYF
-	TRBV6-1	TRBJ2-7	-	TGTGCCAGCAAAGGGTACGAGCAGTACTTC	CASKGYEQYF
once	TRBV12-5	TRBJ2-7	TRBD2	TGTGCTAGTGGACTACCTATTCTAGCGGGGCTACACGAGCAGTACTTC	CASGLPILAGLHEQYF
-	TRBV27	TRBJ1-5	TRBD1	TGTGCCAGCAGTCTCGGGCCGGGACAGGGATTCAATCAGCCCCAGCATTTT	CASSLGPGQGFNQPQHF
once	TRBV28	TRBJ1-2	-	TGTGCCAGCACACCATCGGGGGAGGATGGCTACACCTTC	CASTPSGEDGYTF
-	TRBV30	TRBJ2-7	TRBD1	TGTGCCTGGAGTCAGGGGGCGGCTCCCTACGAGCAGTACTTC	CAWSQGAAPYEQYF
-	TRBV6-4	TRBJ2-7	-	TGTGCCAGCAGTGACTGGGAAGGTGGCAGGGGATCCCACGAGCAGTACTTC	CASSDWEGGRGSHEQYF
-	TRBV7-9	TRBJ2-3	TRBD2	TGTGCCAGCAGCAGCCTAGCGGGAGTGGGCCCAGATACGCAGTATTTT	CASSSLAGVGPDTQYF
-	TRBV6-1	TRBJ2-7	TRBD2	TGTGCCAGCAGCGTCCCGGGGGGGTTCACCTACGAGCAGTACTTC	CASSVPGGFTYEQYF
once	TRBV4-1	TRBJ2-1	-	TGCGCCAGCAGCCAAGCAAGGCAGGATGAGCAGTTCTTC	CASSQARQDEQFF
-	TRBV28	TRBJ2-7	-	TGTGCCAGCAGTTTAAGGGGCAGCTACGAGCAGTACTTC	CASSLRGSYEQYF
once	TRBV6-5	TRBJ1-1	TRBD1	TGTGCCAGCAGTTCTGGACAGGGGAGGACTGAAGCTTTCTTT	CASSSGQGRTEAFF
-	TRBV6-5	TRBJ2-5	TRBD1	TGTGCCAGCAGGAGACAGGGTTTAGAGACCCAGTACTTC	CASRRQGLETQYF
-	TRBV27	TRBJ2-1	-	TGTGCCAGCAGTTTAAGCGGTGAGCAGTTCTTC	CASSLSGEQFF
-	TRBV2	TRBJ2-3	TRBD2	TGTGCCAGCAGTGAAACACCGGGGGGGCCTCAAGATACGCAGTATTTT	CASSETPGGPQDTQYF
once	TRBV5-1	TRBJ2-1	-	TGCGCCAGCAGCTTGGGTCGAGACTCCTACAATGAGCAGTTCTTC	CASSLGRDSYNEQFF
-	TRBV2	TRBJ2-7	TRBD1	TGTGCCAGTAACCCCCCGGGACAGGGGCTTGAAGAGCAGTACTTC	CASNPPGQGLEEQYF
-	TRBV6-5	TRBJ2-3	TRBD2	TGTGCCAGCAGTTACTCGACTAGCGGCACAGATACGCAGTATTTT	CASSYSTSGTDTQYF
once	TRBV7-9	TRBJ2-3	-	TGTGCCAGCAGCTTAGAGAATCGGGATACGCAGTATTTT	CASSLENRDTQYF
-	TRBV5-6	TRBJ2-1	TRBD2	TGTGCCAGCAGCGTTGACCCGGGACTAGCGGGGACGGGTGAGCAGTTCTTC	CASSVDPGLAGTGEQFF
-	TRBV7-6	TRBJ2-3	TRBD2	TGTGCCAGCAGCTTTGGACCCACTAGCGGGGATACGCAGTATTTT	CASSFGPTSGDTQYF
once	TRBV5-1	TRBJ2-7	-	TGCGCCAGCAGCTTTTCTTGGGGCGACCTAACCTACGAGCAGTACTTC	CASSFSWGDLTYEQYF
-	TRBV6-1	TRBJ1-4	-	TGTGCCAGCAGTGACCGGGGCGGTTGGGAAAAACTGTTTTTT	CASSDRGGWEKLFF
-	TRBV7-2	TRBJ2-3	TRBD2	TGTGCCAGCAGCATCCTAGCGGGAGCCCCAGATACGCAGTATTTT	CASSILAGAPDTQYF
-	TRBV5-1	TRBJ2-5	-	TGCGCCAGCAGCCCGGAGGAGGAAGAGACCCAGTACTTC	CASSPEEEETQYF
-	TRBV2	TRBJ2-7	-	TGTGCCAGCAGTGACGGGGTTAGCTACGAGCAGTACTTC	CASSDGVSYEQYF
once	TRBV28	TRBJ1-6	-	TGTGCCAGCAGTTTTTCCAGCTCCTATAATTCACCCCTCCACTTT	CASSFSSSYNSPLHF
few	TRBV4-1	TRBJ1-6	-	TGCGCCAGCAGCCACAATGGTGGCTCACCCCTCCACTTT	CASSHNGGSPLHF
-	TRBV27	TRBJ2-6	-	TGTGCCAGCAGTTCCCGGACCGCGGGCCTCTCTGGGGCCAACGTCCTGACTTTC	CASSSRTAGLSGANVLTF
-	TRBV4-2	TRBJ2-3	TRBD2	TGTGCCAGCAGCCAAGAGGGGACTAAGCAGTATTTT	CASSQEGTKQYF
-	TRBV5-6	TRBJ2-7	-	TGTGCCAGCAGCTCCGGGGCCTACGAGCAGTACTTC	CASSSGAYEQYF
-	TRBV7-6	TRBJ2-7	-	TGTGCCAGCAGCTTATTGGCAGGACACCCAGACGAGCAGTACTTC	CASSLLAGHPDEQYF
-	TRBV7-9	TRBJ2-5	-	TGTGCCAGCACTACGCCGGTCGAAGAGACCCAGTACTTC	CASTTPVEETQYF
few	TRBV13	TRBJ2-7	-	TGTGCCAGCAGCGGGAATAAGGGCTACGAGCAGTACTTC	CASSGNKGYEQYF
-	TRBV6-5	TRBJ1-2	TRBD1	TGTGCCAGCAGCCTAACCGGGACAGGGGATTATGGCTACACCTTC	CASSLTGTGDYGYTF
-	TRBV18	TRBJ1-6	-	TGTGCCAGCTCACCACCGGGATCGGGCCCTCCGAACTATAATTCACCCCTCCACTTT	CASSPPGSGPPNYNSPLHF
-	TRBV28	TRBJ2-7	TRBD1	TGTGCCAGCAGTTTGCCGCGGACAGGGGGGTACTACGAGCAGTACTTC	CASSLPRTGGYYEQYF
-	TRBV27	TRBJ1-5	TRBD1	TGTGCCAGCAGCCCGGCAGGGGGCTATGAGGAGCCCCAGCATTTT	CASSPAGGYEEPQHF
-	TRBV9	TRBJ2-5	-	TGTGCCAGCAGCGGAAACCAAGAGACCCAGTACTTC	CASSGNQETQYF
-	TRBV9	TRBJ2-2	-	TGTGCCAGCAGCGTAGGGTACGAGGGGGGATACACCGGGGAGCTGTTTTTT	CASSVGYEGGYTGELFF
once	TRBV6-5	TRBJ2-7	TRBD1	TGTGCCAGCAGTTACGGACAGGGGAGTTCCTACGAGCAGTACTTC	CASSYGQGSSYEQYF